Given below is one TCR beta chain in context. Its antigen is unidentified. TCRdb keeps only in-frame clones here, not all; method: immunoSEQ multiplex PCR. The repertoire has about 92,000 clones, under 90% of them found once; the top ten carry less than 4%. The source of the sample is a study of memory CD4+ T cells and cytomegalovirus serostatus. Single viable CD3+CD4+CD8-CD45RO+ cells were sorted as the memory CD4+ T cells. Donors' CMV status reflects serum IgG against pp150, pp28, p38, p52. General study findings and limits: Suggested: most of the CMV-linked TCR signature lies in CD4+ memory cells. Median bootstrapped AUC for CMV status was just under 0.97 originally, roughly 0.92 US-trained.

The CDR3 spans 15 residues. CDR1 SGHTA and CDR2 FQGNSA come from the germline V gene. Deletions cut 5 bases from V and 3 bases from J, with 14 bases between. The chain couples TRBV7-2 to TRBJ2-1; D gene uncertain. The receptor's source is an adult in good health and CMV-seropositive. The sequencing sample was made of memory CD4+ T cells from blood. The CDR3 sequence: CASSPWSELYNEQFF. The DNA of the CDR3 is TGTGCCAGCAGCCCATGGAGCGAACTCTACAATGAGCAGTTCTTC.